This T cell receptor (beta chain) was retrieved from a study of T cell repertoires in aging, cancer and after chemotherapy. Rearranged V-D-J TRB sequences were amplified with a mixed TRB-A/B primer pool. TCRdb ran MiXCR on the multiplex PCR reads and lists one entry per CDR3 protein. The sample includes 2,000 to 2,500 distinct CDR3 sequences, around 31% of them seen just once. Amplification of TCR beta used genomic DNA extracted from peripheral blood. This sequence was found in a human donor in good health. The sequenced sample consisted of blood.

The DNA for the CDR3 is TGTGCCAGCAGTTTACCGGGTACTGAAGCTTTCTTT. It is translated as CASSLPGTEAFF. The gene calls are TRBV12-3 or TRBV12-4 and TRBJ1-1; D call uncertain. CDR3 length: 12 amino acids. V was pared by 2 bases and J by 5 bases, with 6 bases between.